This TCR beta chain emerged from a study of CD8 T cells in Susac syndrome (dated by TCRdb to 2018 to 2020). For context, the study as a whole: Among the sequenced Susac syndrome patients, five or six had clinically active disease and 8 or 9 were in clinical remission. At the time of blood withdrawal, Susac syndrome patients were either therapy-naive, taking corticosteroids (with some also receiving IVIg), or on IVIg alone. Repertoire sequencing was used to test whether CD8+ T cell activation and differentiation in Susac syndrome was antigen driven. The study compared CD8+ T cell repertoire clonality among 12 healthy donors, about 14 Susac syndrome patients and roughly 16 multiple sclerosis patients. Results and caveats for the whole study, not just this receptor: The TCR sequencing and HLA analysis was acknowledged to have included a relatively small number of individuals. In the total CD8+ and CD8+ TEMRA repertoires, roughly 15 and five Susac-specific public clones, respectively, were identified. CD8+ repertoires in Susac syndrome showed clonal expansion, which was highest in CD8+ TEMRA cells and was greater in clinically active patients than in remitting patients.

Peripheral blood CD8+ and CD4+ T cells from healthy donors, Susac syndrome patients and multiple sclerosis patients were profiled using high-throughput TCR beta sequencing. Recently defined diagnostic criteria for definite or probable disease were met by the Susac syndrome patients. Bulk CD8+ and CD4+ T cells were purified magnetically by negative isolation, whereas CD8+ TEMRA cells were enriched by FACS. Blood was drawn into EDTA tubes, processed within 24 hours, and PBMCs were isolated by density gradient centrifugation. PBMCs destined for TCR sequencing were cryopreserved in liquid nitrogen and later thawed in a 37 °C water bath. A purity of at least 90% was achieved for sorted or isolated CD4+, CD8+ and CD8+ TEMRA cells. The V and J ends are trimmed by 5 bases and 5 bases, leaving 15 bases between them. CDR1 and CDR2 are drawn from the germline V gene: SGHAT, FQNNGV. The CDR3 runs 14 residues from the cysteine to the phenylalanine. Of the read, only the CDR3 DNA is kept; its 42 bases are in frame from base 1.

On this clonotype itself: What antigen it recognizes has not been identified. Per-nucleotide qualities are absent, and no much larger clonotype sits a single base away.

RNA was extracted with the RNeasy kit and roughly 0.5 to 1 ug was reverse transcribed using random hexamers. TCR beta CDR3 regions were amplified with the immunoSEQ multiplex PCR assay covering 54 Vbeta and 13 Jbeta segments. To correct PCR amplification bias, a synthetic template baseline was used for both primer optimization and computational correction. The paper's processing steps were these. Only productive sequences were kept, with reads annotated to V, D and J genes according to IMGT and analyzed in immunoSEQ Analyzer. To calculate clonality, Shannon entropy was normalized by log2 of the number of productive unique sequences and then subtracted from one. For each patient and control, public and private clones were evaluated within the 100 most prevalent clones. Clones were defined as Susac-specific when absent from the healthy and MS cohorts, from 1052 published viral clones and from other ImmuneACCESS disease sequences. TCRdb handled the public reads itself, with Q25 trimming in fastp and clone calling in MiXCR, and kept productive beta chains. Each CDR3 protein appears once, grouped with its most common genes and DNA. What appears here as the V and J calls and clone size reflects TCRdb's work, not the paper's. The sample table contains 100,000 to 110,000 distinct CDR3 sequences; only one count was recorded for nearly 97% of them. Of the sample, approximately 0.33% falls within the top ten clones.

The receptor was isolated from a human donor with Susac syndrome. The sample was CD8+ T cells from PBMCs. The sequence joins TRBV11-2 to TRBJ1-2, with no confidently assigned D gene. The CDR3 here reads CASSALDGDYGYTF. DNA sequence: TGTGCCAGCAGCGCCCTCGACGGGGATTATGGCTACACCTTC.